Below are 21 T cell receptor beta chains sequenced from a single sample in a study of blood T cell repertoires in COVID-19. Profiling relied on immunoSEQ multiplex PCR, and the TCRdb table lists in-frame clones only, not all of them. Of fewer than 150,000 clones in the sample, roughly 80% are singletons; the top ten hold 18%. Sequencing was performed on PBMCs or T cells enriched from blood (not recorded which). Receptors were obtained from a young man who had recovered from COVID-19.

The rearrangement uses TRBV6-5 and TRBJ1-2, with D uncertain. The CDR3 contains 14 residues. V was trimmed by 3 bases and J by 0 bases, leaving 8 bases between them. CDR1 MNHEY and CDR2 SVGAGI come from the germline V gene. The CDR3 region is CASSYKLANYGYTF. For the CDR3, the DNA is TGTGCCAGCAGTTATAAGTTAGCTAACTATGGCTACACCTTC.

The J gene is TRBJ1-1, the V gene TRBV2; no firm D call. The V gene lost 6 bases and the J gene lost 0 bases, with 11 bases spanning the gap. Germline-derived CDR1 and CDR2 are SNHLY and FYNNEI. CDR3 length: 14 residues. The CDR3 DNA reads TGTGCCAGCAGGAGGACGGACTTGAACACTGAAGCTTTCTTT. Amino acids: CASRRTDLNTEAFF.

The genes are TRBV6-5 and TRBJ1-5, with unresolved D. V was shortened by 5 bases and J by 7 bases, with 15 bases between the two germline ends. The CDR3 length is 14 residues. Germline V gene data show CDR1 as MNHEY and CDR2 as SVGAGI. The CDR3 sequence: CASSPGAGGQPQHF. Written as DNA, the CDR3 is TGTGCCAGCAGTCCCGGTGCAGGAGGACAGCCCCAGCATTTT.

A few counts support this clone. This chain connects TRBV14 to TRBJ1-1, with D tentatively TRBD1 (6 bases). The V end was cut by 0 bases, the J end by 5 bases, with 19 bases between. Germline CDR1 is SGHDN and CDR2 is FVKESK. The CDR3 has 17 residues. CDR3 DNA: TGTGCCAGCAGCCAAGAAGGGGCAGGGGTCTGGAAGACTGAAGCTTTCTTT. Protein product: CASSQEGAGVWKTEAFF.

CDR3 DNA sequence: TGCGCCAGCAGCCCCAGATTGTCGACACTGCAAGAGACCCAGTACTTC. It yields the protein CASSPRLSTLQETQYF. V and J are TRBV5-1 and TRBJ2-5, with D hard to call. Germline assignment: CDR1 SGHRS and CDR2 YFSETQ. The CDR3 length is 16 residues. Trimming took 4 bases from V and 2 from J, leaving 18 bases between them.

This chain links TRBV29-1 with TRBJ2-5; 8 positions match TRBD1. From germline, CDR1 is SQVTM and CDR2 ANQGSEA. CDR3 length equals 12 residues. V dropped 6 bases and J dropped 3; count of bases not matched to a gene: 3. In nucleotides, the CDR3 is TGCAGCGTGGGACAGGTTGAAGAGACCCAGTACTTC. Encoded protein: CSVGQVEETQYF.

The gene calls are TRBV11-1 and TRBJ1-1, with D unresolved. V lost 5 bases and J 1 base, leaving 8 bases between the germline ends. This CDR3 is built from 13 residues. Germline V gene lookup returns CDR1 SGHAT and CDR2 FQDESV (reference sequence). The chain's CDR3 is CASSPLGNTEAFF. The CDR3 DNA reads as TGTGCCAGCAGCCCCCTAGGGAACACTGAAGCTTTCTTT.

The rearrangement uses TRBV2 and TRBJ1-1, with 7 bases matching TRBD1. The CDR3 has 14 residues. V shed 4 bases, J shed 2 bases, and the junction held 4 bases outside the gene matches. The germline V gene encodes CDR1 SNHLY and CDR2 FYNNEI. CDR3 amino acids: CASSADRVNTEAFF. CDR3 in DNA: TGTGCCAGCAGTGCTGACAGGGTAAACACTGAAGCTTTCTTT.

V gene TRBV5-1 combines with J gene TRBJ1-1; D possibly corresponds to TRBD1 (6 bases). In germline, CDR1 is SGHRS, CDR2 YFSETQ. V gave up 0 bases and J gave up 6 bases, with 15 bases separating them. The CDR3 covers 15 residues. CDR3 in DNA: TGCGCCAGCAGCTTGGAAGACAGGCTATTCTCTGAAGCTTTCTTT. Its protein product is CASSLEDRLFSEAFF.

In DNA, the CDR3 is TGTGCCAGTAGTATCCGGGACAGTGATCAGCCCCAGCATTTT. It translates to CASSIRDSDQPQHF. The chain employs TRBV19 and TRBJ1-5; 7 nucleotides align to TRBD1. Unmatched junction bases numbered 4, after V lost 3 bases and J lost 5 bases. Germline CDR1 and CDR2: LNHDA and SQIVND (reference sequence). The CDR3 totals 14 residues.

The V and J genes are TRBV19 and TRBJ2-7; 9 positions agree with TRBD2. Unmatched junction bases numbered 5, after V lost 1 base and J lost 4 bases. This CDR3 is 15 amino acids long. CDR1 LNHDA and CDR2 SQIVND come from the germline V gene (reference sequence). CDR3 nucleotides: TGTGCCAGTAGTATAGCGCTAGCGGGACAATACGAGCAGTACTTC. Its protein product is CASSIALAGQYEQYF.

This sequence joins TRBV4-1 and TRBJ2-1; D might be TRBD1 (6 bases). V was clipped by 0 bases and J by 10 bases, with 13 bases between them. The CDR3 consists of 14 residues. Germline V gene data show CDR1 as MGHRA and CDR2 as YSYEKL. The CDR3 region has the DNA TGCGCCAGCAGCCAAGATGGGCAGGGGAAAGAGCAGTTCTTC. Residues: CASSQDGQGKEQFF.

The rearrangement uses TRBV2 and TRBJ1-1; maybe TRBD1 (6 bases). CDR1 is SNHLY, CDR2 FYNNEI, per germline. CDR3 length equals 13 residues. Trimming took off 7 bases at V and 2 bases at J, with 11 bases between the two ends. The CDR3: CASTTDSNTEAFF. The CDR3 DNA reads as TGTGCCAGCACTACGGACAGTAACACTGAAGCTTTCTTT.

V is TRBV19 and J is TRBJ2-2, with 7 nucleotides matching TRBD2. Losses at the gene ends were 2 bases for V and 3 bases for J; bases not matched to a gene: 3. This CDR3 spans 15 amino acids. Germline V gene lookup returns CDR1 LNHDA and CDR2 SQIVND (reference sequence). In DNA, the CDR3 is TGTGCCAGTAGTATAATGGGGGGGGACACCGGGGAGCTGTTTTTT. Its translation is CASSIMGGDTGELFF.

CDR3 sequence: CARMTSGIQDTQYF. In DNA, the CDR3 is TGTGCCAGGATGACTAGCGGGATACAAGATACGCAGTATTTT. The chain links TRBV19 to TRBJ2-3, with 11 bases that match TRBD2. This CDR3 has 14 amino acids. V gave up 9 bases and J gave up 5 bases; unmatched junction bases: 7. Germline lookup yields CDR1 LNHDA and CDR2 SQIVND (reference sequence).

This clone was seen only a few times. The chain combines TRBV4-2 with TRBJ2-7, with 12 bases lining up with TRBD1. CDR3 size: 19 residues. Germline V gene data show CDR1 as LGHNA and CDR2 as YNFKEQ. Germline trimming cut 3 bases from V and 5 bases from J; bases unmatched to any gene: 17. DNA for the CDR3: TGTGCCAGCAGCCAGGACGTATCACCGGGACAGGGGGCGCGGGACGAGCAGTACTTC. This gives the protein CASSQDVSPGQGARDEQYF.

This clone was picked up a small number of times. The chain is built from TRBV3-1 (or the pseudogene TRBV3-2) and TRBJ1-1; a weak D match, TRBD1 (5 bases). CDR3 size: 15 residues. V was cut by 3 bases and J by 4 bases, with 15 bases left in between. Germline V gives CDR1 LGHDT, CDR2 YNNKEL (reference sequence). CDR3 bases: TGTGCCAGCAGCCATAGAGATTCAGGGATCACTGAAGCTTTCTTT. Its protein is CASSHRDSGITEAFF.

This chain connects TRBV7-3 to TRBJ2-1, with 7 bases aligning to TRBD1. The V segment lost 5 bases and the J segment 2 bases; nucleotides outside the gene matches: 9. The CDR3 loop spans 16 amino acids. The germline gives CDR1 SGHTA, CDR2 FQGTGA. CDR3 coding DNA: TGTGCCAGCAGCCAAGTTGACAGGGTTACCTACAATGAGCAGTTCTTC. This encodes CASSQVDRVTYNEQFF.

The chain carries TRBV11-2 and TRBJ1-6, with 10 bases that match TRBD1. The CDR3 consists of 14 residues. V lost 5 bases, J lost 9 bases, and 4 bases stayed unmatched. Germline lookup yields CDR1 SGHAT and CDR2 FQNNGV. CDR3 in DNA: TGTGCCAGCAGCCGGACAGGGGGGGGTTCACCCCTCCACTTT. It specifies CASSRTGGGSPLHF.

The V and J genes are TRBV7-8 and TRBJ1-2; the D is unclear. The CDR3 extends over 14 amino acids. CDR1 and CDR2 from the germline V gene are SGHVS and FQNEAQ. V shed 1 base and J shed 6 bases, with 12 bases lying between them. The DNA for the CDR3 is TGTGCCAGCAGCTTAGGTGGAGGGTTCGATGGCTACACCTTC. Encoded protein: CASSLGGGFDGYTF.

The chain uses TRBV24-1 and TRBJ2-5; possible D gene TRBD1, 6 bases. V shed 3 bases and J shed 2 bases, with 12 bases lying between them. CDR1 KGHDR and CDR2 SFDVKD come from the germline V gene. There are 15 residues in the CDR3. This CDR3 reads CATSDPGTPQETQYF. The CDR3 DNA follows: TGTGCCACCAGTGATCCCGGGACACCTCAAGAGACCCAGTACTTC.